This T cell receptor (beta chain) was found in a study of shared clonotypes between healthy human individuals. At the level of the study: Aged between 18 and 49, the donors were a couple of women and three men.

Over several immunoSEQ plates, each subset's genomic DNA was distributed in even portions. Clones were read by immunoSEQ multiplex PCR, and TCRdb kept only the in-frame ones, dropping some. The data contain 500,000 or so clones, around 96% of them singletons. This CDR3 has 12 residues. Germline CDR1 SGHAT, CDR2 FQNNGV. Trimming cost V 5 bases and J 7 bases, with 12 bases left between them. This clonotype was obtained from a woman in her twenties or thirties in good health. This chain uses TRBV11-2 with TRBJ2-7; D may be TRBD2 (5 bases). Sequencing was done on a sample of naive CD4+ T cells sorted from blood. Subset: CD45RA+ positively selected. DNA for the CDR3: TGTGCCAGCAGCCATAGACTACGGGAGCAGTACTTC. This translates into CASSHRLREQYF.